The sequence of this TCR beta chain was determined in a study of blood T cell repertoires in COVID-19. Study-wide background: Collection of acute and convalescent COVID-19 samples took place in the United States, Italy and Spain. T cells, B-cell-depleted T cells, or PBMCs supplied cDNA or gDNA.

Source study methods: Amplification of reference gene primers provided the estimated nucleated cell counts. Sequenced by immunoSEQ multiplex PCR; TCRdb stores in-frame clones only, minus some. V, J and clone size are those of that table, while D and trimming were read from the DNA. Of roughly 380,000 clones detected, over 85% appear once; the ten largest clones hold roughly 3.9%. The CDR3 contains 11 residues. Germline V gene data show CDR1 as LNHDA and CDR2 as SQIVND (reference sequence). The V end was cut by 5 bases, the J end by 7 bases, with 8 bases between. Enrolment of Seattle patients took place during active infection, and they were followed longitudinally. In its sample, this clone was seen a few times.

This TCR derives from a woman aged 60-70 years with COVID-19, enrolled during active disease. The sequenced sample consisted of peripheral blood. This chain connects TRBV19 to TRBJ1-2; D is unresolved. The CDR3 loop is CASSHRGGYTF. DNA of the CDR3: TGTGCCAGTAGTCATCGGGGTGGCTACACCTTC.